This TCR beta chain stems from a study of blood T cell repertoires in COVID-19. Study-level information: Specimens from acute and convalescent COVID-19 originated in the United States, Italy and Spain. In each case, the material was cDNA or gDNA derived from T cells, B-cell-depleted T cells, or PBMCs.

Per germline, CDR1 SGHRS and CDR2 YFSETQ. V lost 3 bases and J lost 0, with 12 bases in between. CDR3 length equals 16 residues. In the authors' workflow: Amplification from reference gene primers served as the basis for estimated nucleated cell counts. Here immunoSEQ multiplex PCR was the method, and the copy in TCRdb shows in-frame clones only, minus some. The DNA was the basis for D and trimming; V, J and clone size are from that table. The data hold 50,000 to 85,000 clones, with 70% to 85% observed a single time. This clonotype originated in a man between 60 and 75 years old with acute or convalescent COVID-19. Sequencing input: peripheral blood. This rearrangement joins TRBV5-1 to TRBJ2-2; D is perhaps TRBD1 (6 bases). CDR3 amino acids: CASSSGQSTNTGELFF. CDR3 DNA sequence: TGCGCCAGCAGCTCGGGACAAAGTACGAACACCGGGGAGCTGTTTTTT.